This T cell receptor beta chain stems from a study of cytomegalovirus exposure and HLA in healthy donors. Whole-study findings and limits: Reported performance of the classifier showed diagnosis of cytomegalovirus status with high specificity and sensitivity. Later analysis indicated greater clonal expansion among HLA-associated TCR beta chains than among equally common other chains. Later analysis suggested links between common viral pathogens and several top significant clusters.

Trimming removed 3 bases at V and 4 bases at J, with 7 bases between. The CDR3 covers 11 residues. Germline lookup yields CDR1 DFQATT and CDR2 SNEGSKA (reference sequence). The PCR was carried out with 60 Vbeta primers and 13 Jbeta primers. Data came from immunoSEQ multiplex PCR; TCRdb stores just in-frame clones and leaves some out. The table has over 150,000 clones, 82% seen once. The sample holds a few counts of this clone. Its specificity is not known. Other nucleotide sequences from this sample produce the same CDR3. The sequence was obtained from a woman in her forties or fifties in good health and CMV-seropositive. Input material: PBMCs. This rearrangement joins TRBV20-1 to TRBJ2-7; D unresolved. This CDR3 reads CSARADYEQYF. The CDR3 nucleotides read TGCAGTGCTAGGGCGGATTACGAGCAGTACTTC.